A single sample gave rise to the 25 T cell receptor beta chains below, sequenced in a study of blood T cell repertoires in COVID-19. Here immunoSEQ multiplex PCR was the method, and the copy in TCRdb shows in-frame clones only, minus some. The sample yields about 100,000 clones, roughly 84% seen once. The specimen sequenced was peripheral blood. All receptors come from a woman aged 55-75 years with acute or convalescent COVID-19.

This chain links TRBV15 with TRBJ2-7, with 10 bases lining up with TRBD1. The CDR3 covers 14 residues. Germline CDR1 and CDR2: LNHNV and YYDKDF (reference sequence). J lost 2 bases, V lost 4 bases, and 2 bases had no gene match. CDR3 DNA: TGTGCCACCAGCATAGGACAGGGGGCCTACGAGCAGTACTTC. It translates to CATSIGQGAYEQYF.

The rearrangement joins TRBV30 to TRBJ1-4; D is ambiguous. Deletions cut 3 bases from V and 8 bases from J, with 22 bases between. The CDR3 has 16 amino acids. Germline values: CDR1 GTSNPN, CDR2 SVGIG (reference sequence). The CDR3 nucleotides read TGTGCCTGGAGCTACCTAGTTGGTCAGCGAGGGGAAAAACTGTTTTTT. Protein product: CAWSYLVGQRGEKLFF. Full variable domain (missing parts from reference TRBV30 and TRBJ1-4): SQTIHQWPATLVQPVGSPLSLECTVEGTSNPNLYWYRQAAGRGLQLLFYSVGIGQISSEVPQNLSASRPQDRQFILSSKKLLLSDSGFYLCAWSYLVGQRGEKLFFGSGTQLSVL.

This sequence joins TRBV12-3 or TRBV12-4 and TRBJ2-1; D might be TRBD2 (6 bases). There are 13 residues in the CDR3. Trimming took 8 bases from V and 8 from J, leaving 16 bases between them. The CDR3 nucleotides are TGTGCCAGCGGGCGGGGACTTCTCTATGAGCAGTTCTTC. As protein: CASGRGLLYEQFF.

The chain recombines TRBV7-6 with TRBJ1-4; D may be TRBD1 (5 bases). Germline V lookup: CDR1 SGHVS, CDR2 FNYEAQ. V lost 1 base to trimming and J lost 8 bases, with 14 bases between them. The CDR3 runs to 15 residues. In DNA form, the CDR3 reads TGTGCCAGCAGCTTAGAGACCGGGGGTGAAGAAAAACTGTTTTTT. Translated: CASSLETGGEEKLFF.

This chain links TRBV28 with TRBJ1-2; TRBD1 matches 7 bases. V trimming: 9 bases; J trimming: 2 bases; junction bases outside the gene matches: 6. This CDR3 comprises 13 residues. Germline V gives CDR1 MDHEN, CDR2 SYDVKM. This CDR3 is CASRTGGNYGYTF. The CDR3 coding sequence is TGTGCCAGTAGGACAGGTGGAAACTATGGCTACACCTTC.

The J gene is TRBJ1-4, the V gene TRBV9; D possibly corresponds to TRBD1 (6 bases). The length of the CDR3 is 15 residues. Between the trimmed V and J ends, which lost 4 bases and 3 bases, there was a span of 13 bases. CDR1 SGDLS and CDR2 YYNGEE come from the germline V gene. This chain's CDR3 is CASSPRDNPNEKLFF. The CDR3 nucleotides read TGTGCCAGCAGCCCCCGGGACAACCCTAATGAAAAACTGTTTTTT.

The chain links TRBV2 to TRBJ2-3, with a weak D call TRBD2 (6 bases). With 6 bases removed from V and 3 bases from J, the gap between germline ends came to 13 bases. The germline gives CDR1 SNHLY, CDR2 FYNNEI. This CDR3 is built from 14 residues. CDR3 DNA: TGTGCCAGCAGAAGGGACTCTAGTACAGATACGCAGTATTTT. Protein: CASRRDSSTDTQYF.

The CDR3 sequence: CATSDGGYYGYTF. For the CDR3, the DNA is TGTGCCACCAGTGATGGGGGGTACTATGGCTACACCTTC. The chain has TRBV24-1 and TRBJ1-2; possible D gene TRBD1, 5 bases. This CDR3 contains 13 residues. The germline V gene encodes CDR1 KGHDR and CDR2 SFDVKD. The V gene lost 3 bases and the J gene lost 3 bases, with 7 bases spanning the gap.

The rearrangement joins TRBV4-1 to TRBJ2-2, with TRBD1 as a possible D gene (6 bases). Germline CDR1 is MGHRA and CDR2 is YSYEKL. The CDR3 loop spans 13 amino acids. Trimming pared 0 bases from V and 8 bases from J, leaving 7 bases between. CDR3: CASSQDQGGELFF. CDR3 in DNA: TGCGCCAGCAGCCAAGATCAGGGGGGGGAGCTGTTTTTT.

V and J are TRBV30 and TRBJ2-7, with a tentative D call TRBD1 (7 bases). This CDR3 has 15 amino acids. In germline, CDR1 is GTSNPN, CDR2 SVGIG (reference sequence). V was pared by 8 bases and J by 0 bases, with 20 bases between. DNA for the CDR3: TGTGCCGGGTCTCTCCGGGGGACAGCCTCCTACGAGCAGTACTTC. This codes for CAGSLRGTASYEQYF.

The gene calls are TRBV30 and TRBJ2-5, with 8 bases fitting TRBD2. After removal of 2 bases from V and 5 bases from J, the junction contained 4 bases not matched to a gene. Per germline, CDR1 GTSNPN and CDR2 SVGIG (reference sequence). This CDR3 is built from 13 residues. The CDR3 coding sequence is TGTGCCTGGAGTTCCGGGGGGGCCGAGACCCAGTACTTC. Protein sequence: CAWSSGGAETQYF.

The chain is built from TRBV9 and TRBJ2-3, with 10 bases identical to TRBD2. Germline loops: CDR1 SGDLS, CDR2 YYNGEE. The V gene end was trimmed by 1 base and the J gene end by 3 bases; junction bases not matched to a gene: 11. There are 18 residues in the CDR3. The CDR3 loop is CASSVTSGGGVATDTQYF. In DNA form, the CDR3 reads TGTGCCAGCAGCGTAACCAGCGGGGGGGGTGTGGCGACAGATACGCAGTATTTT. The variable domain in full, completed from reference TRBV9 and TRBJ2-3, reads DSGVTQTPKHLITATGQRVTLRCSPRSGDLSVYWYQQSLDQGLQFLIQYYNGEERAKGNILERFSAQQFPDLHSELNLSSLELGDSALYFCASSVTSGGGVATDTQYFGPGTRLTVL.

The CDR3 nucleotides read TGTGCCAGCTCAACTACAGGGGATGGCTACACCTTC. As protein: CASSTTGDGYTF. The chain is built from TRBV18 and TRBJ1-2, with TRBD1 matching over 7 bases. Germline CDR1 reads KGHSH; CDR2 reads LQKENI. CDR3 length equals 12 residues. The ends lost 5 bases at V and 6 bases at J; junction bases unmatched: 3.

The CDR3 DNA reads TGCGCCAGCAGCTTGGAGAGGACGGGGGGTTTCAATGAGCAGTTCTTC. This sequence encodes CASSLERTGGFNEQFF. The J gene is TRBJ2-1, the V gene TRBV5-1; 7 bases map to TRBD2. The CDR3 extends over 16 amino acids. The V gene end was trimmed by 0 bases and the J gene end by 6 bases; junction bases not matched to a gene: 9. Germline assignment: CDR1 SGHRS and CDR2 YFSETQ.

The chain uses TRBV7-2 and TRBJ1-6; D might be TRBD1 (5 bases). This CDR3 region has 14 residues. Germline values: CDR1 SGHTA, CDR2 FQGNSA. Trimming took off 0 bases at V and 10 bases at J, with 10 bases between the two ends. CDR3 in DNA: TGTGCCAGCAGCTTAGCGGGAGGGGAATCACCCCTCCACTTT. It specifies CASSLAGGESPLHF.

The chain joins TRBV30 to TRBJ1-1, with D hard to call. From germline, CDR1 is GTSNPN and CDR2 SVGIG (reference sequence). Trimming took off 0 bases at V and 0 bases at J, with 5 bases between the two ends. The length of the CDR3 is 13 residues. CDR3 DNA sequence: TGTGCCTGGAGTGTCCAGGTGAACACTGAAGCTTTCTTT. Translating gives CAWSVQVNTEAFF.

The chain is built from TRBV3-1 (or the pseudogene TRBV3-2) and TRBJ1-2; TRBD1 matches 8 bases. V lost 3 bases and J lost 7; bases outside the gene matches: 7. CDR3 size: 14 residues. Germline V gene sequence: CDR1 LGHDT, CDR2 YNNKEL (reference sequence). CDR3 sequence reads: CASSQGQGALGYTF. The CDR3 nucleotides are TGTGCCAGCAGCCAGGGGCAGGGGGCGCTTGGCTACACCTTC.

J is TRBJ1-6 and V is TRBV9; D not certain. V lost 4 bases and J lost 6, with 8 bases in between. There are 13 residues in the CDR3. Per the germline V gene, CDR1 is SGDLS and CDR2 is YYNGEE. As DNA, the CDR3 is TGTGCCAGCAGCTTGAACTCTAATTCACCCCTCCACTTT. Protein: CASSLNSNSPLHF.

The CDR3 loop is CASRNPRDRPYGYTF. DNA of the CDR3: TGTGCCAGCAGGAACCCACGGGACAGGCCTTATGGCTACACCTTC. V and J are TRBV6-5 and TRBJ1-2, with TRBD1 identical over 8 bases. Germline CDR1 MNHEY, CDR2 SVGAGI. V shed 6 bases, J shed 5 bases, and the junction held 11 bases outside the gene matches. The CDR3 runs 15 residues.

The rearrangement uses TRBV28 and TRBJ1-3; 7 bases map to TRBD1. Per germline, CDR1 MDHEN and CDR2 SYDVKM. This CDR3 has 18 amino acids. The trim removed 2 bases at V and 0 bases at J, leaving 10 bases unmatched. The CDR3 region has the DNA TGTGCCAGCAGTTTAAGGCAGGGGGACTGGATCTCTGGAAACACCATATATTTT. This encodes CASSLRQGDWISGNTIYF.

This chain connects TRBV5-4 to TRBJ2-3, with 9 bases lining up with TRBD2. The CDR3 length is 15 residues. After removal of 3 bases from V and 4 bases from J, the junction contained 6 bases not matched to a gene. The germline V gene has CDR1 SGHNT and CDR2 YYREEE (reference sequence). The CDR3 is CASSSAGGGADTQYF. The CDR3 DNA is TGTGCCAGCAGCTCAGCGGGGGGTGGAGCAGATACGCAGTATTTT.

The V and J genes are TRBV7-9 and TRBJ2-2; TRBD1 matches at 9 bases. This CDR3 has 15 amino acids. Germline trimming cut 11 bases from V and 7 bases from J; bases unmatched to any gene: 14. CDR1 and CDR2 from the germline V gene are SEHNR and FQNEAQ (reference sequence). CDR3 in amino acids: CAPPAMGQGHGELFF. The CDR3 bases are TGTGCCCCGCCCGCGATGGGACAGGGCCACGGGGAGCTGTTTTTT.

Only one count was recorded for this clone. The chain links TRBV7-3 to TRBJ2-1; 9 bases are shared with TRBD1. The CDR3 has 14 amino acids. J lost 7 bases, V lost 5 bases, and 6 bases had no gene match. Germline CDR1 and CDR2: SGHTA and FQGTGA. CDR3 region: CASSPGTGSNEQFF. CDR3 in DNA: TGTGCCAGCAGCCCCGGGACAGGGTCAAATGAGCAGTTCTTC.

The chain carries TRBV5-6 and TRBJ2-1; no reliable D call. The germline V gene encodes CDR1 SGHDT and CDR2 YYEEEE. The V end was cut by 3 bases, the J end by 10 bases, with 8 bases between. CDR3 length equals 11 residues. The CDR3 DNA reads TGTGCCAGCAGCTCCTTAGTCGAGCAGTTCTTC. Translating it yields CASSSLVEQFF.

The CDR3 nucleotides are TGTGCCAGCAGCTTCTGGGACAGGGATGTTTACGAGCAGTACTTC. Translation: CASSFWDRDVYEQYF. The chain recombines TRBV7-6 with TRBJ2-7; 9 bases align to TRBD1. CDR1 is SGHVS, CDR2 FNYEAQ, per germline. The CDR3 has 15 residues. V gave up 3 bases and J gave up 4 bases; unmatched junction bases: 7.